Below, 12 T cell receptor beta chains from the same sample are listed, as sequenced in a study of response to subunit inactivated influenza vaccine. TCRdb analysed the RT-PCR reads with MiXCR anew, one entry per CDR3 protein. The sample lists 560,000 or so distinct CDR3 sequences, 6.5% to 8% occurring once. The sequences come from PBMCs from blood, collected around 25 months after vaccination. The receptors were gathered from a man aged 50-75 years who received an inactivated influenza vaccine.

The table lists this clonotype with many counts. The gene calls are TRBV4-3 and TRBJ2-5; 9 nucleotides line up with TRBD2. Per the germline V gene, CDR1 is LGHNA and CDR2 is YSLEER. The CDR3 covers 16 residues. V dropped 3 bases and J dropped 3; count of bases not matched to a gene: 8. Here the CDR3 reads CASSQTQASGEETQYF. The CDR3 DNA is TGCGCCAGCAGCCAGACCCAAGCTAGCGGGGAAGAGACCCAGTACTTC.

The chain employs TRBV5-1 and TRBJ2-7; no clear D gene. The CDR3 extends over 14 amino acids. V lost 0 bases, J lost 7 bases, and 14 bases lay in between. Per germline, CDR1 SGHRS and CDR2 YFSETQ. DNA of the CDR3: TGCGCCAGCAGCTTGGCCGACACCGGTGGAGAGCAGTACTTC. This sequence encodes CASSLADTGGEQYF.

This clonotype was detected ten times or more. The gene calls are TRBV29-1 and TRBJ2-1; 10 nucleotides agree with TRBD2. Looked up from germline, CDR1 is SQVTM and CDR2 is ANQGSEA. This CDR3 contains 13 residues. J lost 3 bases, V lost 6 bases, and 2 bases had no gene match. For the CDR3, the DNA is TGCAGCGTAGCGGGAGGGGACTACAATGAGCAGTTCTTC. Its translation: CSVAGGDYNEQFF.

The table lists this clonotype with many counts. The CDR3 reads CSADRGRETQYF. The DNA for the CDR3 is TGCAGTGCAGACAGGGGGCGAGAGACCCAGTACTTC. This sequence joins TRBV20-1 and TRBJ2-5, with 10 bases lining up with TRBD1. The V gene's germline CDR1 is DFQATT and CDR2 SNEGSKA (reference sequence). Unmatched junction bases numbered 2, after V lost 6 bases and J lost 4 bases. CDR3 size: 12 residues.

This clonotype was seen only a few times. V gene TRBV4-3 combines with J gene TRBJ2-7; a weak D match, TRBD2 (6 bases). CDR1 LGHNA and CDR2 YSLEER come from the germline V gene. The V end lost 1 base, the J end lost 1 base, and 8 bases lay between the germline ends. The CDR3 contains 14 residues. CDR3 nucleotide sequence: TGCGCCAGCAGCCAAGTAGCGGTGTCCTACGAGCAGTACTTC. It yields the protein CASSQVAVSYEQYF.

This clonotype was detected only a few times. V is TRBV12-3 or TRBV12-4 and J is TRBJ2-7; D is possibly TRBD1 or TRBD2 (6 bases each). V was pared by 3 bases and J by 1 base, with 16 bases between. The CDR3 consists of 16 residues. The CDR3 nucleotides are TGTGCCAGCAGTTTCCTGGGGGGCAGGGCGTCCTACGAGCAGTACTTC. Amino acid sequence: CASSFLGGRASYEQYF.

V gene TRBV20-1 combines with J gene TRBJ1-1, with a tentative D call TRBD1 (6 bases). CDR1 DFQATT and CDR2 SNEGSKA come from the germline V gene (reference sequence). This CDR3 has 13 amino acids. V gave up 5 bases and J gave up 2 bases, with 12 bases separating them. The CDR3 DNA reads TGCAGTGCTGACAGGACAGACAACACTGAAGCTTTCTTT. It specifies CSADRTDNTEAFF.

This clonotype showed up just a few times. The chain combines TRBV11-1 with TRBJ2-1; 7 bases are a match to TRBD2. This CDR3 is built from 15 residues. The V gene end was trimmed by 4 bases and the J gene end by 4 bases; junction bases not matched to a gene: 7. Germline V gene lookup returns CDR1 SGHAT and CDR2 FQDESV (reference sequence). CDR3: CASSSAGRAYNEQFF. CDR3 nucleotide sequence: TGTGCCAGCAGCTCAGCGGGGCGGGCGTACAATGAGCAGTTCTTC. Variable domain in full (rest from reference TRBV11-1 and TRBJ2-1): EAEVAQSPRYKITEKSQAVAFWCDPISGHATLYWYRQILGQGPELLVQFQDESVVDDSQLPKDRFSAERLKGVDSTLKIQPAELGDSAMYLCASSSAGRAYNEQFFGPGTRLTVL.

This clonotype was seen repeatedly, ten times or more. V is TRBV5-5 and J is TRBJ2-3; 7 nucleotides line up with TRBD2. The junction had 3 bases not matched to a gene; V was cut back by 0 bases and J by 2 bases. Germline V gene data show CDR1 as SGHKS and CDR2 as YYEKEE (reference sequence). The CDR3 contains 15 residues. The CDR3 DNA follows: TGTGCCAGCAGCTTGGTGGGGGGGATCACAGATACGCAGTATTTT. It codes for CASSLVGGITDTQYF.

This clonotype came up a few times. This chain joins TRBV15 and TRBJ2-5; D might be TRBD1 (5 bases). The V end lost 10 bases, the J end lost 1 base, and 13 bases lay between the germline ends. CDR1 is LNHNV, CDR2 YYDKDF, per germline (reference sequence). CDR3 length: 13 amino acids. CDR3 sequence (DNA): TGTGCCATCCAACCGACAGTCCAAGAGACCCAGTACTTC. It codes for CAIQPTVQETQYF. The full variable domain, completed using reference TRBV15 and TRBJ2-5, is DAMVIQNPRYQVTQFGKPVTLSCSQTLNHNVMYWYQQKSSQAPKLLFHYYDKDFNNEADTPDNFQSRRPNTSFCFLDIRSPGLGDTAMYLCAIQPTVQETQYFGPGTRLLVL.

The chain carries TRBV7-2 and TRBJ1-1, with a weak D call TRBD1 (5 bases). CDR1 and CDR2 (germline): SGHTA, FQGNSA. CDR3 size: 12 residues. V was clipped by 5 bases and J by 6 bases, with 10 bases between them. The CDR3 DNA sequence: TGTGCCAGCAGCGTGTGGGGGTCTGAAGCTTTCTTT. Protein sequence: CASSVWGSEAFF.

The chain combines TRBV20-1 with TRBJ2-1; 7 bases align to TRBD1. The CDR3 length is 15 residues. Germline V gene data show CDR1 as DFQATT and CDR2 as SNEGSKA (reference sequence). The ends lost 0 bases at V and 8 bases at J; junction bases unmatched: 10. CDR3 bases: TGCAGTGCTAGAGACCGGGTAGGGGGCAGGGATGAGCAGTTCTTC. Translation gives CSARDRVGGRDEQFF.